The clone carrying this TCR beta chain was observed a few times. V gave up 6 bases and J gave up 3 bases, with 12 bases separating them. The CDR3 length is 14 residues. The V gene's germline CDR1 is MNHEY and CDR2 SMNVEV (reference sequence). The source of the sample is a study of human T cells and chemical hapten exposure. Time point meaning: patch test 3, about 24 weeks after DPC sensitization. Specified treatment: therapeutic diphenylcyclopropenone sensitization with weekly scalp DPC. Unfractionated whole blood was the source of the extracted total RNA. TCRdb used MiXCR to reprocess the RACE reads, holding one entry per CDR3 protein. The table lists some 39,000 distinct CDR3 sequences, more than 8% of them singletons.

This chain uses TRBV27 with TRBJ2-1; D is perhaps TRBD1 or TRBD2 (5 bases each). Sequences were derived from whole blood, sampled in connection with sensitization to the hapten diphenylcyclopropenone (DPC). The source of this sequence is a man aged 45-65 years with alopecia areata. Some clones in this sample may be carry-over from other donors' samples. The CDR3 sequence is CASSPGDGYNEQFF. CDR3 in DNA: TGTGCCAGCAGCCCTGGGGACGGCTACAATGAGCAGTTCTTC.